This T cell receptor beta chain was retrieved from a study of blood T cells in healthy people across ages (dated by TCRdb to about 2015). As for the study more broadly: In model experiments, roughly one uniquely barcoded TCR beta cDNA molecule per two T cells was captured by template switching. The study measured age-related changes in TCR beta repertoire diversity using deep sequencing normalized with unique cDNA molecular identifiers. Donors were grouped into four age groups: young (average 16 years), middle-aged (around 39), aged (around 66) and long-lived (around 80). Donors of different ages were randomly distributed across sequencing lanes to avoid experimental bias. For two donors (one aged 18 to 29 and one aged 80 or older), the study analyzed two additional independent replicas of 1 million unique cDNA reads from the same blood draw. On the study overall, not on this receptor specifically: Estimates of total diversity from one million sequenced T cells were regarded as lower bounds and underestimates. Conclusive comparison of naive and antigen-experienced compartments was prevented by the profiling of bulk unsorted PBMCs. Donor CMV infection status was unknown, potentially confounding age-related changes in expanded clonotypes. Observed TCR beta diversity per million T cells fell roughly linearly with age, and a significant reduction was already apparent by age roughly 40. Compared with the aged group, the long-lived group had more naive CD4+ T cells, fewer expanded clones and increased TCR diversity, suggesting age selection. The percentage of naive T cells measured by flow cytometry correlated strongly with observed TCR beta diversity.

For this clonotype: Its antigen is unknown. No quality values exist for individual bases; no much larger clone is one base distant.

Donors were roughly 40 systemically healthy Caucasian individuals from Russia aged about 6 to 100 years. Each donor gave 8 to 10 milliliters of peripheral blood, drawn into EDTA-treated Vacutainer tubes. PBMCs were isolated by Ficoll-Paque density-gradient centrifugation, with at least 7 million obtained per sample. Total RNA was extracted from PBMCs with Trizol reagent, with at least 5 micrograms obtained per sample. The percentages of naive CD45RAhigh/CD27high T cells were determined by flow cytometry on a PBMC aliquot from every donor. Receptor libraries were prepared by 5' RACE. Sequencing was carried out with an Illumina HiSeq 2500. The second PCR ran for roughly 7 to 11 cycles and used a J-beta primer mix along with a sample-barcoded 5' primer. Each TCR beta cDNA molecule received a unique molecular identifier from a template-switch 5' adaptor carrying 12 random nucleotides. At least 2.5 million CDR3-containing paired-end reads were obtained from each sample. First-strand cDNA synthesis was performed from all RNA using the Mint cDNA synthesis kit, with priming by a TRBC-specific oligonucleotide. Following uracil-DNA glycosylase treatment, all cDNA underwent a first 18-cycle PCR with the universal primers M1SS and BC2_uni_R. Per the original workflow: Each sample was normalized by randomly selecting 1 million high-quality reads, each carrying a distinct molecular identifier. Instead of being binned into consensus sequences, reads that shared molecular identifiers were thrown out. MiTCR, set to a Q25 quality threshold and the strictest error-elimination algorithm, was used for CDR3 identification, clonotype clustering and error correction. A nonparametric unseen species model with Euler transformation was used to estimate a lower bound on total TCR beta diversity. TCRdb reanalyzed the raw reads on its own, using fastp at Q25 for trimming and MiXCR for clone calling, and kept in-frame beta chains. One record per CDR3 amino acid sequence lists the most common genes and DNA. The V and J calls and clone size are TCRdb's, not the authors'. Within this sample are more than 1.4 million distinct CDR3 sequences, with around 42% of them counted one time only. In total, the top ten clones hold less than 8% of the sample.

The clonotype was recovered from a woman between 18 and 29 years old in good health. The sequenced sample was blood.

The CDR3 is CASSSDREVAEQYF. In nucleotides, the sequence is TGTGCCAGCAGCTCGGACAGGGAAGTTGCCGAGCAGTACTTC. The V gene is TRBV7-6 and the J gene is TRBJ2-5, with 8 central nucleotides matching TRBD1. The DNA end is a closer match to TRBJ2-7, so the J assignment may be wrong. Counted from cysteine to phenylalanine, this CDR3 has 14 amino acids. Only CDR3 DNA remains: 42 bases, in frame from the first base. Reading the germline V gene gives CDR1 SGHVS and CDR2 FNYEAQ.